This T cell receptor (beta chain) was profiled in a study of blood T cell repertoires in COVID-19. Study in general: Italy, Spain and the United States were the sources of the convalescent and acute COVID-19 samples.

Authors' methods: For nucleated cells, counts were estimated from reference gene primer amplification. TCRdb's copy holds only in-frame clones and misses some; the assay was immunoSEQ multiplex PCR. That table is the source of V, J and clone size, and D and trimming were worked out from the DNA. The data contain 150,000 to 250,000 clones, 82% of them singletons. Trimming took 3 bases from V and 1 from J, leaving 10 bases between them. Per germline, CDR1 SGHTA and CDR2 FQGTGA. CDR3 size: 15 residues. The sequence was obtained from a man between 35 and 55 years old who had recovered from COVID-19. The chain is built from TRBV7-3 and TRBJ2-1, with D uncertain. Input material: PBMCs or T cells enriched from blood (not recorded which). The CDR3 here is CASSFSGASYNEQFF. The CDR3 DNA reads TGTGCCAGCAGCTTCTCGGGTGCGTCCTACAATGAGCAGTTCTTC.